What follows are 20 T cell receptor beta chains derived from one specimen sequenced in a study of blood T cell repertoires in COVID-19. Sequencing used immunoSEQ multiplex PCR; TCRdb keeps in-frame clones, though not all of them. The repertoire consists of tens of thousands of clones, with about 85% occurring once and the leading ten covering roughly 4.5%. Sequenced input: peripheral blood. These receptors were taken from a man aged 55 to 70 with COVID-19, enrolled during active disease.

The rearrangement joins TRBV7-9 to TRBJ2-7; TRBD1 agrees at 8 bases. The CDR3 length is 15 residues. Looked up from germline, CDR1 is SEHNR and CDR2 is FQNEAQ (reference sequence). Unmatched junction bases numbered 4, after V lost 3 bases and J lost 0 bases. The CDR3 sequence is CASSFRQGLSYEQYF. The CDR3 DNA follows: TGTGCCAGCAGCTTTCGACAGGGGCTCTCCTACGAGCAGTACTTC.

This chain links TRBV28 with TRBJ1-2; D remains unclear. The CDR3 sequence is 13 residues long. The ends were cut back, 5 bases at V and 5 bases at J, with 12 bases in the middle. Germline values: CDR1 MDHEN, CDR2 SYDVKM. CDR3 in DNA: TGTGCCAGCAGTCCACACTATGTTTATGGCTACACCTTC. It encodes CASSPHYVYGYTF.

The V call is TRBV27, the J call TRBJ2-2; 14 positions agree with TRBD2. V gave up 6 bases and J gave up 5 bases; unmatched junction bases: 11. The CDR3 has 18 residues. Germline CDR1 reads MNHEY; CDR2 reads SMNVEV (reference sequence). The CDR3 is CASRPYQGLAGVTGELFF. CDR3 sequence (DNA): TGTGCCAGCAGGCCCTATCAGGGACTAGCGGGAGTAACCGGGGAGCTGTTTTTT.

This chain joins TRBV27 and TRBJ2-1, with 10 bases fitting TRBD2. The CDR3 consists of 16 residues. V shed 4 bases, J shed 8 bases, and the junction held 11 bases outside the gene matches. Germline V gene lookup returns CDR1 MNHEY and CDR2 SMNVEV (reference sequence). The CDR3 sequence: CASSSEAGGPTDEQFF. The CDR3, as DNA: TGTGCCAGCAGTTCGGAAGCGGGAGGGCCCACGGATGAGCAGTTCTTC.

This clone has just one count. This sequence joins TRBV2 and TRBJ2-3; 7 bases are a match to TRBD2. The CDR3 length is 14 residues. Germline-derived CDR1 and CDR2 are SNHLY and FYNNEI. V shed 6 bases and J 0 bases; nucleotides not matched to a gene: 3. The CDR3 DNA follows: TGTGCCAGCAGGGTGGGGGGGAGCACAGATACGCAGTATTTT. Its translation: CASRVGGSTDTQYF.

The gene calls are TRBV4-3 and TRBJ1-2, with 10 bases matching TRBD1. There are 16 residues in the CDR3. With V trimmed by 0 bases and J by 3 bases, 4 bases remained unmatched. Germline CDR1 and CDR2: LGHNA and YSLEER. CDR3 residues: CASSQDGTGADYGYTF. For the CDR3, the DNA is TGCGCCAGCAGCCAAGACGGGACAGGGGCTGACTATGGCTACACCTTC.

V gene TRBV27 combines with J gene TRBJ1-2, with 10 positions matching TRBD1. The ends lost 5 bases at V and 2 bases at J; junction bases unmatched: 5. CDR1 and CDR2 from the germline V gene are MNHEY and SMNVEV (reference sequence). The CDR3 is made up of 15 amino acids. This CDR3 is CASSPDRGPNYGYTF. CDR3 coding DNA: TGTGCCAGCAGTCCCGACAGGGGGCCGAACTATGGCTACACCTTC.

This chain uses TRBV5-6 with TRBJ2-7, with D perhaps matching TRBD1 (5 bases). The CDR3 has 15 amino acids. Trimming removed 4 bases at V and 1 base at J, with 15 bases between. Germline lookup yields CDR1 SGHDT and CDR2 YYEEEE. DNA for the CDR3: TGTGCCAGCAGCCCTGACAGACCCAGTTCCTACGAGCAGTACTTC. Protein sequence: CASSPDRPSSYEQYF.

The chain employs TRBV18 and TRBJ2-7; TRBD1 aligns across 9 bases. Per the germline V gene, CDR1 is KGHSH and CDR2 is LQKENI. J lost 5 bases, V lost 2 bases, and 7 bases had no gene match. This CDR3 region has 15 residues. CDR3 sequence (DNA): TGTGCCAGCTCACCATTCGGACAGGGGCAGGACGAGCAGTACTTC. The encoded protein is CASSPFGQGQDEQYF.

V and J are TRBV19 and TRBJ1-5, with TRBD1 matching over 8 bases. V was pared by 1 base and J by 7 bases, with 3 bases of the junction left unmatched. CDR3 length: 14 residues. Germline assignment: CDR1 LNHDA and CDR2 SQIVND (reference sequence). Written as DNA, the CDR3 is TGTGCCAGTAGTATAGCTTGGGACAGGCAGCCCCAGCATTTT. Amino acid sequence: CASSIAWDRQPQHF. Full variable domain (outside the CDR3, taken from reference TRBV19 and TRBJ1-5): DGGITQSPKYLFRKEGQNVTLSCEQNLNHDAMYWYRQDPGQGLRLIYYSQIVNDFQKGDIAEGYSVSREKKESFPLTVTSAQKNPTAFYLCASSIAWDRQPQHFGDGTRLSIL.

The V gene is TRBV5-1, the J gene TRBJ2-7, with TRBD1 as a possible D gene (5 bases). V lost 0 bases and J 0 bases, leaving 10 bases between the germline ends. CDR1 is SGHRS, CDR2 YFSETQ, per germline. The CDR3 length is 15 residues. CDR3 DNA: TGCGCCAGCAGCTTGGCGGCAGGGATCTCCTACGAGCAGTACTTC. Its translation: CASSLAAGISYEQYF.

The chain links TRBV3-1 (or the pseudogene TRBV3-2) to TRBJ2-7; possible D gene TRBD1, 5 bases. This CDR3 region has 15 residues. Per germline, CDR1 LGHDT and CDR2 YNNKEL (reference sequence). The V end was cut by 4 bases, the J end by 5 bases, with 18 bases between. CDR3: CASSLLGQGSDEQYF. Here the CDR3 DNA reads TGTGCCAGCAGCCTTCTAGGGCAGGGCAGCGACGAGCAGTACTTC.

V and J are TRBV2 and TRBJ2-2, with 10 bases that match TRBD2. Germline V CDR1 and CDR2: SNHLY, FYNNEI. J lost 7 bases, V lost 3 bases, and 11 bases had no gene match. CDR3 length: 17 residues. For the CDR3, the DNA is TGTGCCAGCAGTGAGAAGGGGCTAGCGGGAGCCGGCGGGGAGCTGTTTTTT. Encoded protein: CASSEKGLAGAGGELFF. Full variable domain (outside the CDR3, taken from reference TRBV2 and TRBJ2-2): EPEVTQTPSHQVTQMGQEVILRCVPISNHLYFYWYRQILGQKVEFLVSFYNNEISEKSEIFDDQFSVERPDGSNFTLKIRSTKLEDSAMYFCASSEKGLAGAGGELFFGEGSRLTVL.

The chain couples TRBV15 to TRBJ1-1; D is perhaps TRBD1 (5 bases). With 2 bases removed from V and 3 bases from J, the gap between germline ends came to 22 bases. Germline V gene data show CDR1 as LNHNV and CDR2 as YYDKDF (reference sequence). CDR3 length equals 18 residues. CDR3 sequence reads: CATSRSLPGSREDTEAFF. The CDR3 DNA is TGTGCCACCAGCAGATCCCTCCCAGGAAGCAGGGAGGACACTGAAGCTTTCTTT.

The V gene is TRBV28, the J gene TRBJ2-3; 12 bases are shared with TRBD2. V shed 5 bases and J 2 bases; nucleotides not matched to a gene: 11. The CDR3 has 18 residues. Looked up from germline, CDR1 is MDHEN and CDR2 is SYDVKM. The CDR3 here is CASSRIILAGGHTDTQYF. DNA of the CDR3: TGTGCCAGCAGTCGTATTATACTAGCGGGAGGCCACACAGATACGCAGTATTTT.

J is TRBJ2-2 and V is TRBV6-2 or TRBV6-3, with D perhaps TRBD1 (6 bases). V gave up 2 bases and J gave up 1 base, with 11 bases separating them. CDR3 length equals 16 residues. The germline CDR1 and CDR2 sequences are MNHEY and SVGEGT. The DNA of the CDR3 is TGTGCCAGCAGTTACGGGGGACACCTGAACACCGGGGAGCTGTTTTTT. It translates to CASSYGGHLNTGELFF.

This chain links TRBV10-2 with TRBJ2-1; possible D gene TRBD2, 6 bases. V shed 4 bases and J shed 4 bases, with 11 bases lying between them. CDR3 length: 14 amino acids. Looked up from germline, CDR1 is WSHSY and CDR2 is SAAADI. For the CDR3, the DNA is TGCGCCAGCAGTGTAGCGGAAATGTACAATGAGCAGTTCTTC. Its protein is CASSVAEMYNEQFF.

The V and J genes are TRBV2 and TRBJ1-5; 7 bases line up with TRBD1. V was clipped by 5 bases and J by 7 bases; unmatched bases: 8. This CDR3 is 14 amino acids long. The germline V gene encodes CDR1 SNHLY and CDR2 FYNNEI. The CDR3: CASSYRGAYQPQHF. The CDR3 DNA follows: TGTGCCAGCAGTTACAGGGGCGCTTACCAGCCCCAGCATTTT.

This clone was found once. The V call is TRBV4-1, the J call TRBJ2-1, with TRBD2 matching 7 bases. V was clipped by 0 bases and J by 2 bases; unmatched bases: 10. This CDR3 has 18 residues. The germline V gene has CDR1 MGHRA and CDR2 YSYEKL. The CDR3 loop is CASSQDGAGVLPYNEQFF. The CDR3 nucleotides are TGCGCCAGCAGCCAAGATGGCGCGGGAGTTCTTCCCTACAATGAGCAGTTCTTC.

The chain combines TRBV11-2 with TRBJ2-2; D uncertain. Germline V gives CDR1 SGHAT, CDR2 FQNNGV. Trimming stripped 0 bases from V and 1 base from J, with 6 bases between. The CDR3 loop spans 15 amino acids. For the CDR3, the DNA is TGTGCCAGCAGCTTAGAACCGGGGAACACCGGGGAGCTGTTTTTT. It translates to CASSLEPGNTGELFF.